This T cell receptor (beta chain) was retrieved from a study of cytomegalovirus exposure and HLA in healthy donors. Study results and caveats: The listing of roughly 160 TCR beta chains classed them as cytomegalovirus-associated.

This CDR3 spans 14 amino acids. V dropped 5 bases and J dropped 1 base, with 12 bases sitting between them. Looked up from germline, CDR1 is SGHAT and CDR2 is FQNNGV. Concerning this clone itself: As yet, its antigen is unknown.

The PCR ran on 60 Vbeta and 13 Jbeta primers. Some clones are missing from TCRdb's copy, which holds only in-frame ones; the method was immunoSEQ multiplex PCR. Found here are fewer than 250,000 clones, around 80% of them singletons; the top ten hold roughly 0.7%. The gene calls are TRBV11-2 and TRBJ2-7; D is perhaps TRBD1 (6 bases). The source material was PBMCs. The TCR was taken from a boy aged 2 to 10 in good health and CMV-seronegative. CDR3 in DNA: TGTGCCAGCAGCCGCCGGGACACATCCTACGAGCAGTACTTC. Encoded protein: CASSRRDTSYEQYF.